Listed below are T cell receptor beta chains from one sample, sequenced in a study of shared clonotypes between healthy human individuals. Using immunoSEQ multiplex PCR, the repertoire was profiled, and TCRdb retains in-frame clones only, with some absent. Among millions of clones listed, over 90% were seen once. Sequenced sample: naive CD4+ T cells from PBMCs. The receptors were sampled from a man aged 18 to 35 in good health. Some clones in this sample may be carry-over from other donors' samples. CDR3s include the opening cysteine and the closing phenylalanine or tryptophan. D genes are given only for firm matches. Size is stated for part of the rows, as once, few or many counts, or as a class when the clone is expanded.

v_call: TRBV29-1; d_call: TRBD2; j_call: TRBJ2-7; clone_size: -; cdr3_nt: TGCAGCGTTGTTATGTTCGGTGGGAGGGCCTCCTACGAGCAGTACTTC; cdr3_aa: CSVVMFGGRASYEQYF
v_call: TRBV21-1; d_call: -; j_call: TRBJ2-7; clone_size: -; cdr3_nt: TGTGCCAGCAGCAAAGTTAACAGGTGCCGCCTACGAGGTCTGGCGTACTTC; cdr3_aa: CASSKVNRCRLRGLAYF
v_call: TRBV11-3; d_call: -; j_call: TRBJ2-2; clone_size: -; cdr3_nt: TGTGCCAGCAGCTTAGGGGTTGCCGGGGAGCTGTTTTTT; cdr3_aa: CASSLGVAGELFF
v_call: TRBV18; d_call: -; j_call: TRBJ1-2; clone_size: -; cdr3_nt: TGTGCCAGCTCACCGGGGGCCCATGGCTACACCTTC; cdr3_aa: CASSPGAHGYTF
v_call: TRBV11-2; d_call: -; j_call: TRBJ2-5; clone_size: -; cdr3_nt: TGTGCCAGCAGCCGGAGGACTTTAGGGGAGACCCAGTACTTC; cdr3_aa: CASSRRTLGETQYF
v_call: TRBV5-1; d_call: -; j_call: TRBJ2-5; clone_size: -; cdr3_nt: TGCGCCAGCAGCCTGGCGAAGGGAGCTTGGGAGACCCAGTACTTC; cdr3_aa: CASSLAKGAWETQYF
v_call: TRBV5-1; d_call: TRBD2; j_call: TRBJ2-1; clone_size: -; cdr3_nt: TGCGCCAGCAGCTTGGTTTGGCGGGAGGCCTACAATGAGCAGTTCTTC; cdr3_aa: CASSLVWREAYNEQFF
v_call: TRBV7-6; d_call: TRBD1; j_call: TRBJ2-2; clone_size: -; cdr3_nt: TGTGCCAGCACCTTTTGGGGCAGGGGGCGCGTAACCGGGGAGCTGTTTTTT; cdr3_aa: CASTFWGRGRVTGELFF
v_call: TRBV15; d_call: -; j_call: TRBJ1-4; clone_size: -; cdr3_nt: TGTGCCACCAGCAGAGATCCTGGGGAACGGGCAGAAAAACTGTTTTTT; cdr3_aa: CATSRDPGERAEKLFF
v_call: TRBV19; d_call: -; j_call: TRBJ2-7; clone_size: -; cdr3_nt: TGTGCCAGTAGTATAGTTGGTGGCGGGCCCTACGAGCAGTACTTC; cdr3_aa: CASSIVGGGPYEQYF
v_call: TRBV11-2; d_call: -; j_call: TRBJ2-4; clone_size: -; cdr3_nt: TGTGCCAGCAGCCGTTTACGGATTCAGTACTTC; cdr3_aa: CASSRLRIQYF
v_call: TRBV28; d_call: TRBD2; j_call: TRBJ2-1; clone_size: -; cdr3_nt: TGTGCCAGCAGCCGGGGGGGCCTAGCCCCTTACAATGAGCAGTTCTTC; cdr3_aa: CASSRGGLAPYNEQFF
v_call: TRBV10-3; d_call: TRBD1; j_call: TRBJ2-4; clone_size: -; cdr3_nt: TGTGCCATCAGTGAGTCAAGGGACAGGGGGTTGGCCAAAAACATTCAGTACTTC; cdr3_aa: CAISESRDRGLAKNIQYF
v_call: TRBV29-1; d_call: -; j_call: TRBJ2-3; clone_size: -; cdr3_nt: TGCAGCGCCAATCACGAGAGCACAGATACGCAGTATTTT; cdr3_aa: CSANHESTDTQYF
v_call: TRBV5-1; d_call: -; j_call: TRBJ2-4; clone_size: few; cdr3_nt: TGCGCCAGCAGCTTGGGACAGGACTTAAACATTCAGTACTTC; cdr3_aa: CASSLGQDLNIQYF
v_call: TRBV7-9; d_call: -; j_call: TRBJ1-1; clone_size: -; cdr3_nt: TGTGCCAGCAGCTTTGAAGTCTTGGGCACTGAAGCTTTCTTT; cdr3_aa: CASSFEVLGTEAFF
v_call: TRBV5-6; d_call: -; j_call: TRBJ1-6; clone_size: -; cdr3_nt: TGTGCCAGCAGCTTGCTAGGGATGGGTTCACCCCTCCACTTT; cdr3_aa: CASSLLGMGSPLHF
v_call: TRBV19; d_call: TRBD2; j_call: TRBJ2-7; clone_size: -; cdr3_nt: TGTGCCAGTAGAGACCCGGGACTAGCGGCTTACGAGCAGTACTTC; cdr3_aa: CASRDPGLAAYEQYF
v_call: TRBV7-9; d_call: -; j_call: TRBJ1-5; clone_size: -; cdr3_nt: TGTGCCAGCAGTCCTAGTGGGGGGGGCAATCAGCCCCAGCATTTT; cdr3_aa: CASSPSGGGNQPQHF
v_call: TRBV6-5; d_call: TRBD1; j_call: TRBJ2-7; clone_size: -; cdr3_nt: TGTGCCAGCAGAGACAGGGCCTACGAGCAGTACTTC; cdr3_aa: CASRDRAYEQYF
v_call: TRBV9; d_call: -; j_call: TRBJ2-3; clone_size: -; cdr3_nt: TGTGCCAGCAGCCTTGGAGCTAGAAAGGATACGCAGTATTTT; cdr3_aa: CASSLGARKDTQYF
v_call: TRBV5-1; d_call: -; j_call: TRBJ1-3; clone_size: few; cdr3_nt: TGCGCCAGCAGCTTGGATGTCTCTGGAAACACCATATATTTT; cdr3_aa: CASSLDVSGNTIYF
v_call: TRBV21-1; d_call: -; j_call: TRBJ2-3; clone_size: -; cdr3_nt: TGTGCCAGCAGCAACGGACGTCTAGGGGCAGATACGCAGTATTTT; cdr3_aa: CASSNGRLGADTQYF
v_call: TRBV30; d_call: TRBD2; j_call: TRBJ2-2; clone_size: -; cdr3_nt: TGTGCCTGGAGAGTAGCGGGAGGCACCGGGGAGCTGTTTTTT; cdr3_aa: CAWRVAGGTGELFF
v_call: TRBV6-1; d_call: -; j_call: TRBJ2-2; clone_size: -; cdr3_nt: TGTGCCAGCACCTTGAACAGGGCTGACACCGGGGAGCTGTTTTTT; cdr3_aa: CASTLNRADTGELFF
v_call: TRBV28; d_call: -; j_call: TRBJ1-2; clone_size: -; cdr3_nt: TGTGCCAGCAGACGCCTTTCCGGACACAAGAACTATGGCTACACCTTC; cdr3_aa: CASRRLSGHKNYGYTF
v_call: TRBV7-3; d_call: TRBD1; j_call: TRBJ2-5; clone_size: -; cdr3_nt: TGTGCCAGCAGCCCGGGGGACAGGCTGCGGGAGACCCAGTACTTC; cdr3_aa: CASSPGDRLRETQYF
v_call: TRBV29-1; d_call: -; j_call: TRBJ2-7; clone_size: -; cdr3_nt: TGCAGCGTTGAAAGGACGGATTCCTACGAGCAGTACTTC; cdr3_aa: CSVERTDSYEQYF
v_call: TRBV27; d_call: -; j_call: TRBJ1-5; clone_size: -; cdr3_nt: TGTGCCAGCAGTGGGGCAGGGGTTCAGCCCCAGCATTTT; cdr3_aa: CASSGAGVQPQHF
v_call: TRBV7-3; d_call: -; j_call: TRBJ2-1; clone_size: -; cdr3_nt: TGTGCCAGCAGCTTAACGTCCTCGACCAATGAGCAGTTCTTC; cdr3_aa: CASSLTSSTNEQFF
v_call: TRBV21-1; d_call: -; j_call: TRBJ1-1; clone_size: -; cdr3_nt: TGTGCCAGCAGCAATGGGATTAGGGCTGACACTGAAGCTTTCTTT; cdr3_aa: CASSNGIRADTEAFF
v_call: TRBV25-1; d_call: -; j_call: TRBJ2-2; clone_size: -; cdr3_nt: TGTGCCAGCAGGTGGGGGACAATGACCGGGGAGCTGTTTTTT; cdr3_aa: CASRWGTMTGELFF